Included here is one T cell receptor (beta chain) sequence, with context. The data originate from a study of blood T cell repertoires in COVID-19. Overall study: Italy, Spain and the United States were the sources of the convalescent and acute COVID-19 samples. T cells, B-cell-depleted T cells, or PBMCs supplied cDNA or gDNA.

In the original analysis: Cell counts per sample came from amplifying reference gene primers. The protocol was immunoSEQ multiplex PCR, while the TCRdb copy is restricted to in-frame clones and leaves out a portion. Clonal size and the V and J genes are those of that table, whereas D and trimming came from the DNA. The sample consists of tens of thousands of clones, 75% to 95% of them appearing once. Sequences were obtained from peripheral blood. The TCR sequence derives from a woman aged 50 to 60 in a cohort sampled during active COVID-19.

Here the CDR3 reads CASSQGIRERGYTF. The CDR3 nucleotides read TGTGCCAGCAGCCAAGGTATTAGGGAGCGTGGCTACACCTTC. The chain combines TRBV3-1 (or the pseudogene TRBV3-2) with TRBJ1-2; D uncertain. The germline CDR1 and CDR2 sequences are LGHDT and YNNKEL (reference sequence). This CDR3 comprises 14 residues. The germline V and J ends were trimmed by 1 base and 7 bases, with 13 bases remaining between them.